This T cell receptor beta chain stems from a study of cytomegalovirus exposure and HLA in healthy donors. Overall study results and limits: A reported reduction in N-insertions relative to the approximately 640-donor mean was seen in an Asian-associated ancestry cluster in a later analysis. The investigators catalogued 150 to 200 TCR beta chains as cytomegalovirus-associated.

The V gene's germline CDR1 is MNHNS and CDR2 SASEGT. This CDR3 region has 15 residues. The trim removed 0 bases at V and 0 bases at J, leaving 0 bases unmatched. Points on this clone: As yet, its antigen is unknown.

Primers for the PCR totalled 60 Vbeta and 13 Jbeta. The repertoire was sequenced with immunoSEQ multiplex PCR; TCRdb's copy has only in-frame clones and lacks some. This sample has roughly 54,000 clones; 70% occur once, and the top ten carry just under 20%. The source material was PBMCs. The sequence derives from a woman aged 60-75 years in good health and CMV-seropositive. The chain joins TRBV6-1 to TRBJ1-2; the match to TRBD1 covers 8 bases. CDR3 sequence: CASSEATGANYGYTF. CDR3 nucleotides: TGTGCCAGCAGTGAAGCGACAGGGGCTAACTATGGCTACACCTTC.